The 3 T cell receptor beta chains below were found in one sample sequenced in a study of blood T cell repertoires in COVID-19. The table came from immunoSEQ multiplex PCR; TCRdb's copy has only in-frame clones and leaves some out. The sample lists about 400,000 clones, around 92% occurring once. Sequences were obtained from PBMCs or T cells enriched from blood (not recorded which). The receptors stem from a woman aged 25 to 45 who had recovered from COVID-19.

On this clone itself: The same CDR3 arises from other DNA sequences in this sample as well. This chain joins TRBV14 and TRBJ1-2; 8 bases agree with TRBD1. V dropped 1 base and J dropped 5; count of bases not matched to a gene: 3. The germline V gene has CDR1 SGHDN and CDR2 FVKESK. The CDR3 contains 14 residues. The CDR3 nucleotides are TGTGCCAGCAGCCAAGTGGGACAGGCGTATGGCTACACCTTC. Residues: CASSQVGQAYGYTF. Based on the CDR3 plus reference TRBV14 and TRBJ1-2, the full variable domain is EAGVTQFPSHSVIEKGQTVTLRCDPISGHDNLYWYRRVMGKEIKFLLHFVKESKQDESGMPNNRFLAERTGGTYSTLKVQPAELEDSGVYFCASSQVGQAYGYTFGSGTRLTVV.

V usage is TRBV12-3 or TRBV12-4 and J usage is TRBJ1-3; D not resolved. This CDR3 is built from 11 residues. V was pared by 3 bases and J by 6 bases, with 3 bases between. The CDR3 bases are TGTGCCAGCAGTTTGGCAAACACCATATATTTT. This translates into CASSLANTIYF.

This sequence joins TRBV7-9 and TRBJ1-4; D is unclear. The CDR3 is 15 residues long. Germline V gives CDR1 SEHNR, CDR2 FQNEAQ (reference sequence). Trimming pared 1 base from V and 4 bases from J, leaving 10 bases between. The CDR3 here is CASSLVAGSNEKLFF. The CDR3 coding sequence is TGTGCCAGCAGCTTAGTGGCAGGCAGTAATGAAAAACTGTTTTTT.